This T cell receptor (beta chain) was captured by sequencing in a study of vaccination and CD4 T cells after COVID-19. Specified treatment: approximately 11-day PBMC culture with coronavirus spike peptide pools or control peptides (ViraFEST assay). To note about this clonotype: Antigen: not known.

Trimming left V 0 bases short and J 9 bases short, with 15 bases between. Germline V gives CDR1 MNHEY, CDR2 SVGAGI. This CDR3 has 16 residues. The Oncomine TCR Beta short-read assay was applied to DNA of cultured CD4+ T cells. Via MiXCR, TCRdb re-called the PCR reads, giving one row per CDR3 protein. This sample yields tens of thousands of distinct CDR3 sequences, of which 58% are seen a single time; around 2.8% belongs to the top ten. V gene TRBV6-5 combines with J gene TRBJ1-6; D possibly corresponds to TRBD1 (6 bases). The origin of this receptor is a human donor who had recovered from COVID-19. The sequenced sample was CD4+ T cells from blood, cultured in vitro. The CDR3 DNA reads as TGTGCCAGCAGTTACTCAGCAAAACAGGGAATTTCACCCCTCCACTTT. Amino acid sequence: CASSYSAKQGISPLHF.